This is a list of T cell receptor beta chains from one sample in a study of OX40 agonist ivuxolimab in advanced cancers. Here immunoSEQ multiplex PCR was the method, and the copy in TCRdb shows in-frame clones only, minus some. The profile shows around 63,000 clones, around 90% of them singletons. This sample comprised CD4+ or CD8+ T cells sorted from blood, obtained in a trial of the OX40 agonist ivuxolimab. The receptor set was obtained from an adult with an advanced solid tumor such as melanoma, head and neck, liver or kidney cancer. Both conserved end residues are part of each CDR3. Fields, in order: D gene, clone size, V gene, J gene, CDR3 DNA, CDR3 protein. A D gene is named only where the DNA matches it firmly. A row's size may be missing; if present it is once, few, many or a size class.

NA	NA	TRBV30	TRBJ2-7	TGTGCCTGGGGTTACGCAGACGAGCAGTACTTC	CAWGYADEQYF
NA	NA	TRBV21-1	TRBJ1-2	TGTGCCAGCAGCCCTTCAATAGGGGGGGACTTGTACTATGGCTACACCTTC	CASSPSIGGDLYYGYTF
NA	NA	TRBV5-8	TRBJ1-5	TGTGCCAGCAGCAAGCCGGGGGAAGGGGCTCAGCCCCAGCATTTT	CASSKPGEGAQPQHF
TRBD2	NA	TRBV6-1	TRBJ2-3	TGTGCCAGCAGTGCTTTAGCGGGAGACAGCACAGATACGCAGTATTTT	CASSALAGDSTDTQYF
TRBD1	NA	TRBV2	TRBJ2-2	TGTGCCAGCAGTGAAGTTCGCACAGGGGACACCGGGGAGCTGTTTTTT	CASSEVRTGDTGELFF
NA	NA	TRBV7-8	TRBJ2-7	TGTGCCAGCAGACAGGCGCCCTCGGACGAGCAGTACTTC	CASRQAPSDEQYF
NA	once	TRBV19	TRBJ2-7	TGTGCCAGTAGTAGCTCTCCTGCTCGGCAGTACTTC	CASSSSPARQYF
TRBD2	many	TRBV27	TRBJ2-7	TGTGCCAGCTCTGCTAGCGGGAGGGCTGCCTCCTTCTACGAGCAGTACTTC	CASSASGRAASFYEQYF
TRBD1	NA	TRBV7-2	TRBJ2-7	TGTGCCAGCAGCGCCGGGACAGCGTACGAGCAGTACTTC	CASSAGTAYEQYF
TRBD2	NA	TRBV25-1	TRBJ2-2	TGTGCCAGCAGTGAATCTGCCGGGAGGGGAGGGAACACCGGGGAGCTGTTTTTT	CASSESAGRGGNTGELFF
NA	NA	TRBV7-9	TRBJ2-1	TGTGCCAGCAGCTTTCCAGAAGTTAACTCCTACAATGAGCAGTTCTTC	CASSFPEVNSYNEQFF
NA	NA	TRBV30	TRBJ2-1	TGTGCCTGGAGTGTAACCGCAAGCTCCTACAATGAGCAGTTCTTC	CAWSVTASSYNEQFF
TRBD1	NA	TRBV6-6	TRBJ2-7	TGTGCCAGCAGTTCCCAGGGGGACGAGCAGTACTTC	CASSSQGDEQYF
NA	NA	TRBV14	TRBJ1-1	TGTGCCAGCAGTCACCGACGGGGGACTGAAGCTTTCTTT	CASSHRRGTEAFF
TRBD1	NA	TRBV27	TRBJ1-5	TGTGCCAGCAGTGAAGAGGTCGGACAGGGTGGCGAGCCCCAGCATTTT	CASSEEVGQGGEPQHF
TRBD1	once	TRBV13	TRBJ1-2	TGTGCCAGCAGCCCGCGGGACAGGGCTTTCAATGGCTACACCTTC	CASSPRDRAFNGYTF
NA	NA	TRBV18	TRBJ1-4	TGTGCCAGCTCACCACCGCCGGGGTTTGCAACTAATGAAAAACTGTTTTTT	CASSPPPGFATNEKLFF
NA	once	TRBV19	TRBJ1-5	TGTGCCAGTAACCCGGCGGGACACGGGAATCAGCCCCAGCATTTT	CASNPAGHGNQPQHF
NA	NA	TRBV9	TRBJ2-2	TGTGCCAGCAGCGCTTCCTCCGACGTGGTAACCGGGGAGCTGTTTTTT	CASSASSDVVTGELFF
NA	once	TRBV7-6	TRBJ2-3	TGTGCCAGCAGCTTATTACGGGAGACGGGCACAGATACGCAGTATTTT	CASSLLRETGTDTQYF
TRBD2	NA	TRBV18	TRBJ2-1	TGTGCCAGCTCACCCGGGACTACGCCTTACAATGAGCAGTTCTTC	CASSPGTTPYNEQFF
NA	NA	TRBV2	TRBJ1-2	TGTGCCAGCAGTGAAGCGCTGGGGCTAGACTATGGCTACACCTTC	CASSEALGLDYGYTF
NA	NA	TRBV27	TRBJ2-6	TGTGCCAGCAGTTTATCACAACCAGCACCCGCCTCTGGGGCCAACGTCCTGACTTTC	CASSLSQPAPASGANVLTF
NA	few	TRBV9	TRBJ2-1	TGTGCCAGCAGCGTATCCGGGCAATCGAACAATGAGCAGTTCTTC	CASSVSGQSNNEQFF
NA	once	TRBV4-1	TRBJ2-5	TGCGCCAGCAGCCGGGGGGAGTGGGCGTACCAAGAGACCCAGTACTTC	CASSRGEWAYQETQYF
NA	NA	TRBV11-3	TRBJ2-7	TGTGCCAGCAGCTTTAGAGAGGCCACCTACGAGCAGTACTTC	CASSFREATYEQYF
NA	once	TRBV4-1	TRBJ2-2	TGCGCCAGCAGCCACGGGCCAGCCGCGAACACCGGGGAGCTGTTTTTT	CASSHGPAANTGELFF
TRBD2	NA	TRBV30	TRBJ2-7	TGTGCCTGGAGTGAGGCTAGCGGGCTTTACTACGAGCAGTACTTC	CAWSEASGLYYEQYF
NA	NA	TRBV9	TRBJ1-5	TGTGCCAGCAGCGGAGGGGGAGGGCTCCAGCCCCAGCATTTT	CASSGGGGLQPQHF
NA	once	TRBV27	TRBJ1-2	TGTGCCAGCACCCCCCTCGGGGGGAACTATGGCTACACCTTC	CASTPLGGNYGYTF
TRBD2	NA	TRBV7-2	TRBJ2-7	TGTGCCAGCAGCCGTAGCGGGAGGGCCGTGGAGGGGCAGTACTTC	CASSRSGRAVEGQYF
NA	NA	TRBV9	TRBJ1-4	TGTGCCAGCAGCGTAGGCGACGCGGCGATTGAAAAACTGTTTTTT	CASSVGDAAIEKLFF
TRBD2	NA	TRBV27	TRBJ2-1	TGTGCCAGCAGTCCCGGGACTAGTCTGAGCTCCTACAATGAGCAGTTCTTC	CASSPGTSLSSYNEQFF
TRBD2	NA	TRBV2	TRBJ2-5	TGTGCCAGCAGTCGAGGACTAGCGGGATCCGAGACCCAGTACTTC	CASSRGLAGSETQYF
NA	NA	TRBV28	TRBJ2-7	TGTGCCAGCAGTTTAGGTATCCCGGCCGCAGGGTACGAGCAGTACTTC	CASSLGIPAAGYEQYF
NA	NA	TRBV6-6	TRBJ2-7	TGTGCCAGCAGTTACTCTGGCGTTCTGTCGTACGAGCAGTACTTC	CASSYSGVLSYEQYF
NA	NA	TRBV19	TRBJ2-7	TGTGCCAGTAGTGACCGGATGGGGGAGGTGATCGAGCAGTACTTC	CASSDRMGEVIEQYF
NA	once	TRBV19	TRBJ2-1	TGTGCCAGTCATATGGGAGGGGGGAATGAGCAGTTCTTC	CASHMGGGNEQFF
TRBD1	NA	TRBV27	TRBJ1-1	TGTGCCAGCAGTGGAACAGGGGGAACTGAAGCTTTCTTT	CASSGTGGTEAFF
NA	NA	TRBV29-1	TRBJ2-3	TGCAGCGTTGAAACGTGGGAGGTGGCAGATACGCAGTATTTT	CSVETWEVADTQYF
TRBD1	NA	TRBV29-1	TRBJ1-1	TGCAGCGTCACATTAGCCGGGACAGGGGTTGAAGCTTTCTTT	CSVTLAGTGVEAFF
TRBD2	NA	TRBV7-9	TRBJ2-2	TGTGCCAGCAGCCCGAGACTAGCGGGAGGGTTTACGAACACCGGGGAGCTGTTTTTT	CASSPRLAGGFTNTGELFF
TRBD1	NA	TRBV28	TRBJ2-7	TGTGCCAGCACAGGGGGATCGGTCGAGCAGTACTTC	CASTGGSVEQYF
TRBD1	NA	TRBV14	TRBJ1-4	TGTGCCAGCAGCCCTGGACAGGGAACGGAAGAAAAACTGTTTTTT	CASSPGQGTEEKLFF
NA	NA	TRBV19	TRBJ2-1	TGTGCCAGTAGTATTTCTCCTAGCTCCTACAATGAGCAGTTCTTC	CASSISPSSYNEQFF
TRBD2	NA	TRBV7-8	TRBJ2-3	TGTGCCAGCAGCGCTCGGACTAGCGGTTACCTCAGAGAAGATACGCAGTATTTT	CASSARTSGYLREDTQYF
NA	NA	TRBV7-3	TRBJ2-2	TGTGCCAGCAGCTTAACCCGAACCGGGGAGCTGTTTTTT	CASSLTRTGELFF
TRBD2	NA	TRBV28	TRBJ2-5	TGTGCCAGCAGTTCGTTACTAGCGGGAGGCCAAGAGACCCAGTACTTC	CASSSLLAGGQETQYF
NA	NA	TRBV19	TRBJ2-3	TGTGCCAGTAGTATGGGTTTAGATACGCAGTATTTT	CASSMGLDTQYF
TRBD2	NA	TRBV2	TRBJ2-7	TGTGCCAGCAGTGATCCTAGCGGACTCTCCTACGAGCAGTACTTC	CASSDPSGLSYEQYF
NA	NA	TRBV30	TRBJ2-2	TGTGCCTGGAGCGGAAACACCGGGGAGCTGTTTTTT	CAWSGNTGELFF
TRBD1	NA	TRBV11-3	TRBJ2-2	TGTGCCAGCAGCTCAAAACCGGGACAGGGTACCACCGGGGAGCTGTTTTTT	CASSSKPGQGTTGELFF